This T cell receptor (beta chain) emerged from a study of T cell responses to AZD1222 COVID-19 vaccine (dated by TCRdb to the early 2020s). Looking at the study overall: TCR sequencing was performed for roughly 250 trial participants, of whom about 210 were given two doses of AZD1222 and some 26 were given two doses of MenACWY control vaccine. Enrollment into the trials was organized by age into subgroups of 18-55, 56-69 and 70-plus years, and those subgroups contained roughly 150, 30 and 60 TCR-sequenced participants, respectively. The study at large found these results: Because no day 14 peak-response samples were available, the repertoires could be characterized only after the peak T cell response. Reportedly, almost half of the unique spike-specific TCRs recognized epitopes lying outside the regions that are mutated in the B.1.351 and B.1.1.7 variants. After two AZD1222 doses, both the breadth and the depth of spike-specific TCRs were significantly higher than at day 0 and than in MenACWY recipients. The 56-69-year group was small, and its depth increase did not reach significance, likely because of low power. Conclusions about previously exposed vaccinees are limited, since just a handful of AZD1222 recipients were seropositive for SARS-CoV-2 at baseline. CD4 TCRs associated with the vaccine covered the entire spike protein, and the dominant responses were in regions 160-218 and 743-854. Participants were mostly white British and included more females than males, and it was suggested by the authors that clonal diversity may have been underestimated.

The CDR3 regions of human TCRbeta chains were subjected to immunosequencing. From the authors' description of their analysis: Repertoire TCRs were matched against a reference library of SARS-CoV-2-specific TCRs generated with the MIRA antigen-specificity platform. Breadth was defined as the fraction of unique TCRs that were SARS-CoV-2-associated. Depth was defined as the fraction of total T cells that were SARS-CoV-2-associated. Using the MIRA data, each spike-specific TCR was mapped to the spike region that the TCR reacts to and placed in a CD4 or CD8 class. Log10-transformed breadth and depth values were compared by one-way ANOVA with Sidak's multiple comparisons tests. The immuneACCESS repertoire file appears here via TCRdb, limited to in-frame rearrangements. These files lack a portion of the clones; in checked studies, under half of the deficit traces to unresolved V genes, and the cause of the others is not known. D and trimming were read from the DNA, whereas the V and J calls and clone size are those reported in that table. Present in this sample are some 150,000 clones, over 75% of which were seen just once. In total, the top ten clones hold about 3.3% of the sample.

A distance of 10 bases separates the germline ends of V and J, which lose 3 bases and 5 bases respectively. Its CDR3 holds 13 amino acids, cysteine through phenylalanine. The sequence is cut down to CDR3 DNA, 39 bases in frame from base 1. What this sample's time point label stands for: about 28 days (+/-7) after the second vaccine dose. Because spike-specific TCR depth and breadth did not differ between the two schedules, AZD1222 recipients who got a second dose at roughly 4 weeks were pooled with those who got a second dose at roughly 12 weeks. Vaccinee samples were obtained from the UK trials COV001 and COV002, which included a single-blind randomized controlled phase 2/3 trial of AZD1222 (ChAdOx1 nCoV-19) in healthy adults. Trial participant PBMC samples were collected at day 0 and day 28 after the second dose for TCRbeta chain sequencing. Regarding this clone: Its antigen is still unknown. Base qualities were left out, and no much larger clone turns up one base away.

Sequences were derived from peripheral blood, sampled 28 days after the second AZD1222 dose. The TCR originated in an adult who received the AZD1222 COVID-19 vaccine. The rearranged segments are TRBV12-3 or TRBV12-4 and TRBJ2-5; the D gene remains uncertain. The base sequence is TGTGCCAGCAGTTTCGGCGACGCGGAGACCCAGTACTTC. Its product reads: CASSFGDAETQYF.